Listed below are T cell receptor beta chains from one sample, sequenced in a study of shared clonotypes between healthy human individuals. The protocol was immunoSEQ multiplex PCR, while the TCRdb copy is restricted to in-frame clones and leaves out a portion. The table lists approximately 2,000,000 clones, around 90% of them singletons. Sample: naive CD4+ T cells from PBMCs. These receptors were collected from a man younger than 35 in good health. Some clones in this sample may be carry-over from other donors' samples. Both conserved end residues are part of each CDR3.

j_call | v_call | cdr3_aa
TRBJ1-1 | TRBV11-3 | CASSRGPKDTEAFF
TRBJ2-3 | TRBV5-1 | CASSLSLAGGPDTQYF
TRBJ2-1 | TRBV18 | CASSPSRMSSYNEQFF
TRBJ2-2 | TRBV28 | CASSEPGQGITGELFF
TRBJ1-1 | TRBV6-5 | CASSTQGTGRTEAFF
TRBJ2-1 | TRBV21-1 | CASSKAGEHYNEQFF
TRBJ2-3 | TRBV5-1 | CASSLVAGDSDTQYF
TRBJ2-7 | TRBV7-9 | CASIPTGTGGDEQYF
TRBJ2-3 | TRBV4-1 | CASSQKNTGNSGTFTDTQYF
TRBJ2-7 | TRBV28 | CASSFPGTAAYEQYF
TRBJ1-2 | TRBV19 | CASKAPGQISYRYTF
TRBJ2-5 | TRBV20-1 | CSARSETQYF
TRBJ2-1 | TRBV28 | CASSLRGRAVHEQFF
TRBJ1-1 | TRBV9 | CASSVAGAGSKGNTEAFF